Each of the 6 T cell receptor beta chains below was sequenced from the same sample in a study of technical replicates of blood from several donors. TCRdb's table, derived via immunoSEQ multiplex PCR, lists solely in-frame clones and lacks some. The data hold roughly 72,000 clones, with more than 85% observed a single time. Sequenced material: T cells isolated from PBMCs. These receptors were obtained from a human donor in good health.

V usage is TRBV11-3 and J usage is TRBJ1-5; D not certain. V was clipped by 5 bases and J by 0 bases, with 5 bases between them. The germline V gene has CDR1 SGHNT and CDR2 YENEEA. The CDR3 contains 13 residues. CDR3 region: CASSQFSNQPQHF. CDR3 nucleotides: TGTGCCAGCAGCCAATTTAGCAATCAGCCCCAGCATTTT.

This clone appeared a single time. V gene TRBV15 combines with J gene TRBJ2-7; 8 positions agree with TRBD1. Germline trimming cut 0 bases from V and 5 bases from J; bases unmatched to any gene: 6. CDR3 length: 15 amino acids. CDR1 and CDR2 (germline): LNHNV, YYDKDF (reference sequence). The CDR3 coding sequence is TGTGCCACCAGCAGAGATCAGGGGGCGCGTAACGAGCAGTACTTC. It is translated as CATSRDQGARNEQYF.

The chain recombines TRBV19 with TRBJ2-7; 9 bases fit TRBD1. The CDR3 covers 13 residues. J was trimmed by 4 bases and V by 8 bases; bases with no gene match: 6. Germline V lookup: CDR1 LNHDA, CDR2 SQIVND (reference sequence). For the CDR3, the DNA is TGTGCCAGTTTATCGGGACAGGGTTACGAGCAGTACTTC. Translated, it gives CASLSGQGYEQYF. The whole variable domain, remainder taken from reference TRBV19 and TRBJ2-7, is DGGITQSPKYLFRKEGQNVTLSCEQNLNHDAMYWYRQDPGQGLRLIYYSQIVNDFQKGDIAEGYSVSREKKESFPLTVTSAQKNPTAFYLCASLSGQGYEQYFGPGTRLTVT.

The chain has TRBV28 and TRBJ2-5; a possible D gene is TRBD2 (6 bases). Germline CDR1 and CDR2: MDHEN and SYDVKM. The CDR3 consists of 14 residues. Trimming removed 6 bases at V and 4 bases at J, with 15 bases between. This CDR3 reads CASRGGDPAETQYF. CDR3 DNA: TGTGCCAGCAGGGGCGGGGATCCGGCAGAGACCCAGTACTTC.

The CDR3 nucleotides are TGCAGTGCGGGGCGTTCAGATACGCAGTATTTT. As protein: CSAGRSDTQYF. This chain connects TRBV20-1 to TRBJ2-3; possible D gene TRBD1, 5 bases. The CDR3 runs to 11 residues. Germline values: CDR1 DFQATT, CDR2 SNEGSKA (reference sequence). Trimming shortened V by 6 bases and J by 4 bases, and 8 bases separated the two germline ends.

This rearrangement joins TRBV7-9 to TRBJ1-1; D remains ambiguous. This CDR3 region has 15 residues. Germline values: CDR1 SEHNR, CDR2 FQNEAQ (reference sequence). V was cut by 5 bases and J by 5 bases, with 18 bases left in between. The DNA for the CDR3 is TGTGCCAGCAGCCCTCGGGCCTCGGGGAGGACTGAAGCTTTCTTT. Encoded protein: CASSPRASGRTEAFF.